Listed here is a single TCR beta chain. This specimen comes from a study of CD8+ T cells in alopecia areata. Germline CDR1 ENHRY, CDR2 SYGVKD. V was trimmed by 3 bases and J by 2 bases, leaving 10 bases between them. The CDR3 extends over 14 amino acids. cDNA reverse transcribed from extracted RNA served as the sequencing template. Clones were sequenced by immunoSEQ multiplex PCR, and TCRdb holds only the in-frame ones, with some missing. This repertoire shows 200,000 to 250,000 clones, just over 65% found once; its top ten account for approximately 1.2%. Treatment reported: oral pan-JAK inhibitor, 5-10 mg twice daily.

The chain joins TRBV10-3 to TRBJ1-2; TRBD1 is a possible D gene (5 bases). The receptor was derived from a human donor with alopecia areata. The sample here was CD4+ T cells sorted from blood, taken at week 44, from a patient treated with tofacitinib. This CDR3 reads CAISDQGLNYGYTF. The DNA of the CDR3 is TGTGCCATCAGTGACCAGGGACTAAACTATGGCTACACCTTC.